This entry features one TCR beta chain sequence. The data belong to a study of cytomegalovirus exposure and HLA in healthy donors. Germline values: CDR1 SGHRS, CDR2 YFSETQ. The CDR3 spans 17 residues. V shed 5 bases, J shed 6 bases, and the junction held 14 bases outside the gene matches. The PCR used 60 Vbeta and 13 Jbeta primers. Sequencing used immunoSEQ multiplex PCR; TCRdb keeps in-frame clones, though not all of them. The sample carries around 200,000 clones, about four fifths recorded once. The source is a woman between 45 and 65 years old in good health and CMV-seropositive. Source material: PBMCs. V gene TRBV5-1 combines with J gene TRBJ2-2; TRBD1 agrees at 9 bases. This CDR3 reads CASRRNSADRGSGELFF. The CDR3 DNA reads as TGCGCCAGCAGAAGGAACTCGGCGGACAGGGGATCCGGGGAGCTGTTTTTT.